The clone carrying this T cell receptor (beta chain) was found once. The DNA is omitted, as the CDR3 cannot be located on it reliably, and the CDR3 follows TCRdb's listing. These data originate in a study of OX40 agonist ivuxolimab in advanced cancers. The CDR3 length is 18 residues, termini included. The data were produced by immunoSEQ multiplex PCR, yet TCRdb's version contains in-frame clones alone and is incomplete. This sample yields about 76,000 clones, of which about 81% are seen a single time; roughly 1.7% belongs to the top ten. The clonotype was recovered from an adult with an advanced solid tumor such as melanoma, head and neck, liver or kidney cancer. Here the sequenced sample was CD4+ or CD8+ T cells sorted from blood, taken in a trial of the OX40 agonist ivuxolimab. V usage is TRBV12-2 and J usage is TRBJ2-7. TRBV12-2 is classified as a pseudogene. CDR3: CASRLGLGFGGGTYEQYF.